Each of the 2 T cell receptor beta chains below was sequenced from the same sample in a study of synovial regulatory T cells in juvenile arthritis. Measured with immunoSEQ multiplex PCR; TCRdb has only the in-frame clones, and not every one. Its listing shows about 1,100 clones. General study results and limits: Inflammation-associated Treg cells in blood had less TCR diversity than the remaining blood Treg cells.

Their specific antigens are unknown. The sample consisted of Treg cells from blood. Subset in this sample: HLA-DR+ inflammation-associated blood Treg cells. These receptors were collected from a donor between 2 and 29 years old with juvenile idiopathic arthritis.

Considering frequency, this clone is medium-sized (0.01 to 0.1%). The chain couples TRBV11-2 to TRBJ1-2. The germline V gene encodes CDR1 SGHAT and CDR2 FQNNGV. The CDR3 runs to 13 residues. No DNA was logged. This CDR3 is CASSLGGDYGYTF.

This clone ranks as medium-sized in terms of frequency. This chain links TRBV7-9 with TRBJ1-1. This CDR3 is built from 13 residues. DNA is not on record. Germline V gene data show CDR1 as SEHNR and CDR2 as FQNEAQ (reference sequence). The CDR3 sequence: CASSPRWNTEAFF.